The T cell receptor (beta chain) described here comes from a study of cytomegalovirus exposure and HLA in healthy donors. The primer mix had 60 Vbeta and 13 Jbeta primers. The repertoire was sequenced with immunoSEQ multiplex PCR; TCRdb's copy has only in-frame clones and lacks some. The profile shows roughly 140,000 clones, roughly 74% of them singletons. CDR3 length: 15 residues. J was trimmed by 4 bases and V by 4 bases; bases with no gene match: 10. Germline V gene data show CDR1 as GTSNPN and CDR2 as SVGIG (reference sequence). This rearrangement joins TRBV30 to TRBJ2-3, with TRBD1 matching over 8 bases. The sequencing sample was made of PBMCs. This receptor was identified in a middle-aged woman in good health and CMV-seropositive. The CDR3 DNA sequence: TGTGCCTGGACCGTAGGACAGGGCACGGCAGATACGCAGTATTTT. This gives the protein CAWTVGQGTADTQYF.